Listed below are T cell receptor beta chains from one sample, sequenced in a study of PD-L1 blockade in urothelial cancer. Some clones are missing from TCRdb's copy, which holds only in-frame ones; the method was immunoSEQ multiplex PCR. The sample holds under 130,000 clones, about 85% seen once. The specimen was PBMCs, collected around atezolizumab (anti-PD-L1) treatment. Source of these receptors: a man in his fifties or sixties with urothelial cancer. Each CDR3 is given with its conserved first and last residue. A D gene is named only where the DNA matches it firmly. The size entry is marked missing in some rows and otherwise reads once, few, many or a size class.

size: NA; D: TRBD1; V: TRBV6-1; J: TRBJ1-4; CDR3: CASSDRTGVTEKLFF; DNA: TGTGCCAGCAGCGATAGGACAGGGGTGACTGAAAAACTGTTTTTT
size: once; D: NA; V: TRBV27; J: TRBJ2-7; CDR3: CASRFQGQIEQYF; DNA: TGTGCCAGCAGGTTCCAGGGGCAAATCGAGCAGTACTTC
size: NA; D: NA; V: TRBV30; J: TRBJ2-3; CDR3: CAWSDLAEAMRTDTQYF; DNA: TGTGCCTGGAGTGACCTGGCGGAAGCTATGCGCACAGATACGCAGTATTTT
size: NA; D: NA; V: TRBV28; J: TRBJ1-2; CDR3: CATRDYGYTF; DNA: TGTGCCACCCGAGACTATGGCTACACCTTC
size: few; D: NA; V: TRBV7-3; J: TRBJ2-1; CDR3: CASSYDSSYNEQFF; DNA: TGTGCCAGCAGTTACGACAGCTCCTACAATGAGCAGTTCTTC
size: NA; D: NA; V: TRBV27; J: TRBJ1-1; CDR3: CASSLRLGRTEAFF; DNA: TGTGCCAGCAGTTTACGTCTGGGGCGGACTGAAGCTTTCTTT
size: NA; D: TRBD1; V: TRBV28; J: TRBJ2-7; CDR3: CASSFPDRSYEQYF; DNA: TGTGCCAGCAGTTTCCCGGACAGGTCGTACGAGCAGTACTTC
size: NA; D: NA; V: TRBV7-3; J: TRBJ1-6; CDR3: CASSQTTGPLHF; DNA: TGTGCCAGCAGCCAAACGACTGGGCCCCTCCACTTT
size: NA; D: TRBD1; V: TRBV7-8; J: TRBJ2-7; CDR3: CASSLRQGASYEQYF; DNA: TGTGCCAGCAGCTTGCGGCAGGGGGCCTCCTACGAGCAGTACTTC
size: NA; D: NA; V: TRBV5-4; J: TRBJ1-1; CDR3: CASSLVGGSTEAFF; DNA: TGTGCCAGCAGCTTGGTAGGGGGAAGCACTGAAGCTTTCTTT
size: NA; D: TRBD2; V: TRBV13; J: TRBJ2-5; CDR3: CASSSLGGSLSSRETQYF; DNA: TGTGCCAGCAGCTCGCTCGGCGGGAGTCTCAGTAGCCGAGAGACCCAGTACTTC
size: NA; D: NA; V: TRBV6-1; J: TRBJ2-7; CDR3: CASSERGVAYEQYF; DNA: TGTGCCAGCAGTGAGCGAGGAGTTGCCTACGAGCAGTACTTC
size: NA; D: NA; V: TRBV28; J: TRBJ1-1; CDR3: CASSFMTPLALNTEAFF; DNA: TGTGCCAGCAGTTTTATGACTCCCCTAGCCCTGAACACTGAAGCTTTCTTT
size: NA; D: NA; V: TRBV10-3; J: TRBJ2-3; CDR3: CAISEPAEPTDTQYF; DNA: TGTGCCATCAGTGAGCCGGCGGAGCCCACAGATACGCAGTATTTT
size: NA; D: TRBD2; V: TRBV29-1; J: TRBJ2-3; CDR3: CSVTRTSGRDTQYF; DNA: TGCAGCGTCACGAGGACTAGCGGGAGAGATACGCAGTATTTT
size: NA; D: NA; V: TRBV4-2; J: TRBJ2-3; CDR3: CASSQDFGKRSTDTQYF; DNA: TGTGCCAGCAGCCAAGACTTCGGGAAGCGGAGCACAGATACGCAGTATTTT
size: once; D: TRBD1; V: TRBV7-2; J: TRBJ1-1; CDR3: CASSRTGNTEAFF; DNA: TGTGCCAGCAGCAGGACAGGGAACACTGAAGCTTTCTTT
size: NA; D: NA; V: TRBV6-5; J: TRBJ1-2; CDR3: CASSPLVPNYGYTF; DNA: TGTGCCAGCAGTCCTCTAGTCCCTAACTATGGCTACACCTTC